This TCR beta chain originates from a study of cytomegalovirus exposure and HLA in healthy donors. For the study at large: Researchers found that around 80% of 398 genotyped donors fell within the Caucasian-associated ancestry cluster. Findings and limits, study-wide: Cytomegalovirus association was assigned to approximately 180 TCR beta chains. Compared with the roughly 700-donor mean, an Asian-associated ancestry cluster reportedly had fewer N-insertions, according to a later analysis. The authors later linked a missense DCLRE1C variant to TCR beta V- and J-gene trimming.

J was trimmed by 2 bases and V by 5 bases; bases with no gene match: 8. The CDR3 runs to 15 residues. Germline V gene lookup returns CDR1 SGHTA and CDR2 FQGNSA. 13 Jbeta primers and 60 Vbeta primers were used for the PCR. Generated by immunoSEQ multiplex PCR, the TCRdb table keeps only in-frame clones and is missing some. This sample has around 200,000 clones, with more than 65% found just once. With respect to this clone: Its specificity is unknown.

This chain uses TRBV7-2 with TRBJ2-5; 7 bases are shared with TRBD2. Sample: PBMCs. This clonotype was sampled from a girl aged 2 to 10 in good health and CMV-seropositive. The CDR3 sequence is CASSLGLVMQETQYF. In nucleotides, the CDR3 is TGTGCCAGCAGCCTCGGACTAGTGATGCAAGAGACCCAGTACTTC. Full variable domain (missing parts from reference TRBV7-2 and TRBJ2-5): GAGVSQSPSNKVTEKGKDVELRCDPISGHTALYWYRQSLGQGLEFLIYFQGNSAPDKSGLPSDRFSAERTGGSVSTLTIQRTQQEDSAVYLCASSLGLVMQETQYFGPGTRLLVL.